This is a list of T cell receptor beta chains from one sample in a study of tumor-infiltrating lymphocytes in primary liver carcinoma. Each CDR3 protein is one row after TCRdb ran MiXCR on the multiplex PCR reads. The table lists tens of thousands of distinct CDR3 sequences, about three quarters of them singletons. Material: liver tumor tissue from sampling region 2. These receptors originate from a man in his forties with primary liver carcinoma and hepatitis B virus infection. CDR3s include the opening cysteine and the closing phenylalanine or tryptophan. Fields, in order: D gene, J gene, clone size, V gene, CDR3 DNA, CDR3 protein. A D gene is named only where the DNA matches it firmly. Only some rows state a clone size, as once, few, many or a class for expanded clones.

-,TRBJ2-5,many,TRBV29-1,TGCAGCGGAGCGGCCGCCCCCCAAGAGACCCAGTACTTC,CSGAAAPQETQYF
TRBD2,TRBJ2-3,-,TRBV10-3,TGTGTCATCAGTGCGCGGATTGTAGCGGGACTTAGTACAGATACGCAGTATTTT,CVISARIVAGLSTDTQYF
-,TRBJ1-4,-,TRBV5-1,TGCGCCAGCAGCTCGGGTATCTTAGGGCCGGGACGGGACGGTGAAAAACTGTTTTTT,CASSSGILGPGRDGEKLFF
-,TRBJ2-1,-,TRBV12-3/TRBV12-4,TGTGCCAGCAGCACCCGGGACTCTGACTGTGGGCAGTTCTTC,CASSTRDSDCGQFF
-,TRBJ2-2,-,TRBV5-5,TGTGCCGGCACCACCGGGGCAACCGGGGAGCTGTTTTTT,CAGTTGATGELFF
TRBD2,TRBJ2-3,-,TRBV7-8,TGTGTCAGCGGTGTAGCGGGACCAGATACGCGGTATTTT,CVSGVAGPDTRYF
-,TRBJ2-5,-,TRBV4-1,TGCGCCAGAAGCCAAGATCCTTCAACTGGGGCCCAGTACTTC,CARSQDPSTGAQYF
-,TRBJ2-3,-,TRBV11-2,TGTGCCAGCAGCACTTGGATAGATACGCAGTATTTT,CASSTWIDTQYF
-,TRBJ2-1,-,TRBV6-6,TGTGTCGGCAGTCAGGTTGGGGAGCAGTTCTTC,CVGSQVGEQFF
-,TRBJ2-2,once,TRBV28,TGTGCCACATGGTCAAAGGCCAACACCGGGGAGCTATTTTTT,CATWSKANTGELFF
-,TRBJ1-1,few,TRBV15,TGTGCCACCAGCTTCGGACCAGGCACTGAAGCTTTCTTT,CATSFGPGTEAFF
-,TRBJ2-1,few,TRBV4-1,TGCGCCAACAGCCAAGAAAACAATGAGCAGTTCTTT,CANSQENNEQFF
-,TRBJ2-1,-,TRBV14,TGTACCAGCAGCCACCCAGGGGGAGGTTACAATGGGCAGTTCTTC,CTSSHPGGGYNGQFF
TRBD1,TRBJ1-4,-,TRBV6-5,TGCGCCAGAAGAATAGGGGGCGGTGATGAAAAACTGTTTTTT,CARRIGGGDEKLFF
TRBD1,TRBJ1-2,-,TRBV28,TGTGCCAGCAGTGAGGGGGCAAACTATGGCTACATCTTC,CASSEGANYGYIF
-,TRBJ2-2,few,TRBV27,TGTGCCAGCAGTTTAAGCACCGGGGAGCTGTTTTTT,CASSLSTGELFF
-,TRBJ1-5,-,TRBV12-3/TRBV12-4,TGTGCCTGCAGCTCCTCACATGGGGGCAATCAGCCCCAGCATTTT,CACSSSHGGNQPQHF
TRBD1,TRBJ2-5,many,TRBV10-2,TGCGCCAGCAGTGAGACAGGGGCCCAAGAGACCCAGTACTTC,CASSETGAQETQYF
-,TRBJ2-2,-,TRBV6-1,TGTGCCAGAAACCGGGGACATGTGAACACCGGGGAGCAGTTTTTT,CARNRGHVNTGEQFF
-,TRBJ1-5,-,TRBV19,TGTGCCAGTAGCCCTCTTAAAAGGAGGGTTAGCAATCAGCCCCAGCATTTT,CASSPLKRRVSNQPQHF
-,TRBJ2-5,-,TRBV10-2,TGCGTCAGCAGTGAGAGAGGGGCCCAAGAGACCCAGTACTTC,CVSSERGAQETQYF
TRBD2,TRBJ2-7,-,TRBV11-2,TGTGCCAGCAGCCTCAGCGGGACTCTACCCTATGAGCAATACTTC,CASSLSGTLPYEQYF
TRBD2,TRBJ2-2,-,TRBV6-6,TGTGCCAGCAGTAACCCCGGCGGCGGGGGGACGGCCGGGGAGCTGTTTTTT,CASSNPGGGGTAGELFF
-,TRBJ2-4,-,TRBV6-5,TGTGCCAGCAGTTCGGAGGGGGTTCCGGCCATTCACTACTTC,CASSSEGVPAIHYF
TRBD2,TRBJ2-2,-,TRBV10-2,TGCGCCAGCAGTGGCCCGGGACTAGCGGGCCCTCCGGACACCGGGGAGCTGTTTTTT,CASSGPGLAGPPDTGELFF
-,TRBJ2-7,few,TRBV4-1,TGCTCCAGCAGCCAGGAGGCCAGCTGCGAGCAGTACTTC,CSSSQEASCEQYF
-,TRBJ1-3,-,TRBV12-3/TRBV12-4,TGTGCCAGCAGTTTTGGTGGGGGGGGTGGAGACACCATATATTTT,CASSFGGGGGDTIYF
-,TRBJ1-5,many,TRBV6-1,TGTGCCAGCACCCCTTGGGGGAGCAATCAGCCCCAGCATTTT,CASTPWGSNQPQHF
-,TRBJ2-1,-,TRBV6-5,TGTGCCAGCAGTTACTCGCGGGGAGGCGTCTCCTACAATGAGCAGTCCTTC,CASSYSRGGVSYNEQSF
-,TRBJ2-3,-,TRBV7-2,TGTGTCAGCAGCTTAGGGTGGGGCACAGATACGCAGTATTTT,CVSSLGWGTDTQYF
-,TRBJ2-3,-,TRBV12-3/TRBV12-4,TGTGCCAGCAGTTTAGATCTACGGGGTTGTGATACGCAGTATTTT,CASSLDLRGCDTQYF
-,TRBJ1-5,-,TRBV11-2,TGTGCCAGGAGCATCGGACGGTTTCCTGAGCCCCAGCATTTT,CARSIGRFPEPQHF
TRBD1,TRBJ2-6,few,TRBV6-5,TGTGCCAGCAGGACAGGGGACGGATCCGGGGCCAACGTCCTGACTTTC,CASRTGDGSGANVLTF
-,TRBJ2-7,-,TRBV5-1,TGCGCTAGCAGCTTGTCACCTGACGCAGCCCACGAGCAGTACTTC,CASSLSPDAAHEQYF
TRBD2,TRBJ2-1,-,TRBV11-1,TGTGCCAGAAGTCTGGGACTAGCGGGAGAAGTTGACAATGAACAGTTCTTC,CARSLGLAGEVDNEQFF
-,TRBJ2-7,many,TRBV14,TGTGCCAGCAGTGCGACCGGGACGGAGGACTACGAGCAGTACTTC,CASSATGTEDYEQYF
TRBD2,TRBJ2-1,-,TRBV20-1,TGCAGTGCTGTTAGCGGGAGCTCCTACAATGAGCAGTTCTTC,CSAVSGSSYNEQFF
-,TRBJ1-2,-,TRBV6-5,TGTGCCACATCTCGGGGGGATGACTATGGCTACACCTTC,CATSRGDDYGYTF
-,TRBJ2-5,-,TRBV29-1,TGCAGCGTTGATGGACTTAACAATGAGACGCAGTACTTC,CSVDGLNNETQYF
-,TRBJ2-3,-,TRBV29-1,TGCAGCATTGAAGCTAATTCCGGTACAGATACGCAGTATTTT,CSIEANSGTDTQYF
-,TRBJ2-5,-,TRBV10-1,TGCGTCAGCAGTGAGGGTGGCCGACCACACGTGACCCAGTACTTC,CVSSEGGRPHVTQYF
-,TRBJ1-6,-,TRBV6-1,TGTGCCAGCTGCATGGATTATAATACACCCCTCCACTTT,CASCMDYNTPLHF
-,TRBJ1-2,-,TRBV11-2,TGTGCCAGCAGCTTAGAGGGAAGCTGTGGCTACACCTTC,CASSLEGSCGYTF
TRBD1,TRBJ2-7,-,TRBV6-6,TGTGCCAGCAGTTGCGCTTGGACAGGGTCCTACGAGCAGTACTTC,CASSCAWTGSYEQYF
TRBD1,TRBJ2-7,-,TRBV6-2/TRBV6-3,TGTGCCAGCAGTTATCCGGGACAGCCCCACGAGCAGTATTTC,CASSYPGQPHEQYF
TRBD2,TRBJ2-1,-,TRBV30,TGTGCCTGGAGTGTACAGGGACTAGTGGGCTACAATGAGCAGTTCTTC,CAWSVQGLVGYNEQFF
-,TRBJ2-7,-,TRBV11-2,TGTACCAGCAGCTTAGATCCGGAGGATTCCGGGGGCCCACCTTATCTTTTCTACGAGCAGTACTTC,CTSSLDPEDSGGPPYLFYEQYF
TRBD1,TRBJ1-4,-,TRBV6-5,TGTGCCAGCGGCTGGGGACAGGGGAATGAAAAACTGTTTTTT,CASGWGQGNEKLFF
-,TRBJ2-5,many,TRBV4-1,TGCGCCAGCAGCCAAGGAGCATGGAGGGCCCAAGAGACCCAGTACTTC,CASSQGAWRAQETQYF
-,TRBJ1-6,-,TRBV10-3,TGTGCCATCAGTGATAAGGGGGAGATATCACCCCTCCACTTT,CAISDKGEISPLHF
-,TRBJ2-3,-,TRBV7-8,TGTGCCAGCGGTATATCGGGACCAGATACGCAGTATTTT,CASGISGPDTQYF
-,TRBJ1-4,-,TRBV2,TGTGCCAGCAGTGAAACGACAGTTGCAACTAATGAAAAACTGTTTTTT,CASSETTVATNEKLFF
-,TRBJ2-2,-,TRBV5-6,TGTACCAGCAGCTCCGGGAGAGCCACCGGGGAGCTATTTTTT,CTSSSGRATGELFF
TRBD1,TRBJ2-7,-,TRBV9,TGTGCCAGCAGCTCAGGACAGGGGGACTCCTACGAGCAGTACTTC,CASSSGQGDSYEQYF
-,TRBJ2-5,-,TRBV6-5,TGTGCCAGCAGAGAGGGGTCCCAAGAGACCCAATACTTC,CASREGSQETQYF